This T cell receptor (beta chain) comes out of a study of CD8+CD57+ T cells in acquired aplastic anemia (dated by TCRdb to 2016 to 2018). Regarding the complete study: A mean of approximately 3 ug of DNA, ranging from roughly 0.19 to 27.4 ug, was extracted from sorted CD4+ and CD8+ cells. A CD8+CD57+ expansion meant a frequency higher than the mean frequency seen in healthy subjects. Beyond this particular receptor, the publication reports: Between patients and healthy controls, no significant difference in CD8+ Simpson's diversity was found (P=0.060). About 28 CD8+ CDR3 sequences were found in both patients and controls but appeared to be highly expressed in patients and within the immunodominant clones of the patients.

Comment on this clonotype: Its antigen is unknown. No qualities accompany the bases; no much larger clone lies one base away.

Profiling of TCR beta VDJ combinations and CDR3 sequences used genomic DNA as the template. TCR repertoire sequencing was run on an Illumina HiSeq 2000. From the authors' description of their analysis: TRBV/TRBJ rearrangement plots, CDR3 size and DJ length profiles, and Simpson's diversity index were used to assess repertoires. The most abundant DNA sequence in the deep sequencing data was defined as the immunodominant clone. CDR3 amino acid sequences were screened for sharing across subjects and were compared with published repertoires and the VDJdb database. In TCRdb, the public reads were trimmed at Q25 with fastp and aligned with MiXCR, with productive beta chains retained. Each CDR3 protein appears once, grouped with its most common genes and DNA. These V and J calls derive from TCRdb rather than the authors' analysis. This sample holds over 150,000 distinct CDR3 sequences; about 60% were observed only once. The top ten constitute more than 40% of the sample.

The patients picked for sequencing were ones in whom flow cytometry had shown an expansion of CD8+CD57+ cells. Every patient had severe acquired aplastic anemia, diagnosed using the International Study of Aplastic Anemia and Agranulocytosis and Camitta criteria. No patient had received any therapy when blood was sampled. The study deep-sequenced TCR repertoires of sorted CD4+ and CD8+ blood T cells from severe aplastic anemia patients and healthy subjects. Patients were enrolled under clinicaltrials.gov protocols 00001620, 01623167, 00001397, 00071045, 00081523 and 00961064 in the USA. Ficoll-Paque density gradient centrifugation was used to isolate peripheral blood mononuclear cells. CD4+ and CD8+ T cells were sorted by FACS or magnetic beads before DNA extraction. The receptor's source is a human donor with aplastic anemia. Sequencing was performed on sorted CD4+, CD8+, or CD8+CD57+ T cells (not recorded which) from PBMCs.

The nucleotide sequence reads TGTGCCACCAGCCCCGGTGGCAGAGGAAACACCATATATTTT. It is translated as CATSPGGRGNTIYF. The rearranged segments are TRBV15 and TRBJ1-3; the D gene lacks a confident call. CDR1 and CDR2 (LNHNV, YYDKDF) derive from the germline V gene (reference sequence). Trimming at the junction amounts to 5 bases on V and 4 bases on J, and the germline ends lie 12 bases apart. Reading from cysteine to phenylalanine, the CDR3 counts 14 amino acids. Solely the CDR3 DNA is kept, with 42 bases framed from the first base.